The source of this T cell receptor (beta chain) is a study of blood T cell repertoires in COVID-19. The data were produced by immunoSEQ multiplex PCR, yet TCRdb's version contains in-frame clones alone and is incomplete. The table records approximately 500,000 clones, roughly 89% of them present only once. Trimming cost V 4 bases and J 2 bases; bases outside gene matches: 4. The CDR3 sequence is 13 residues long. Germline loops: CDR1 SQVTM, CDR2 ANQGSEA. The sample comprised peripheral blood. The sequence was collected from a man younger than 35 with COVID-19, enrolled during active disease. This chain uses TRBV29-1 with TRBJ2-7; 8 nucleotides match TRBD1. This CDR3 is CSVAGTGTYEQYF. CDR3 in DNA: TGCAGCGTTGCCGGGACAGGAACCTACGAGCAGTACTTC.